A single sample gave rise to the 4 T cell receptor beta chains below, sequenced in a study of CD4+ T cells in melanoma. Profiled with immunoSEQ multiplex PCR; TCRdb holds only in-frame clones, not every one. The sample consists of fewer than 20,000 clones, roughly four fifths of them appearing once. Sequencing was done on a sample of cells from a culture (not recorded whether cultured in vitro). Receptors originate from a human donor with melanoma.

The chain couples TRBV10-3 to TRBJ1-1; the D gene is possibly TRBD1 (5 bases). The CDR3 extends over 13 amino acids. Germline-derived CDR1 and CDR2 are ENHRY and SYGVKD. Trimming left V 6 bases short and J 4 bases short, with 12 bases between. CDR3 in DNA: TGTGCCATCAGGCCGCCGGGGGGCACTGAAGCTTTCTTT. Residues: CAIRPPGGTEAFF.

The table lists this clone with a count of one. The chain recombines TRBV7-9 with TRBJ2-3; 8 bases line up with TRBD2. Germline trimming cut 2 bases from V and 3 bases from J; bases unmatched to any gene: 7. CDR1 and CDR2 from the germline V gene are SEHNR and FQNEAQ (reference sequence). The CDR3 has 16 residues. As DNA, the CDR3 is TGTGCCAGCAGCTTACGGGGGGGCCTGGGTACAGATACGCAGTATTTT. Its protein product is CASSLRGGLGTDTQYF.

V and J are TRBV18 and TRBJ2-5; 12 nucleotides match TRBD2. V was clipped by 3 bases and J by 4 bases; unmatched bases: 3. CDR3 length: 15 residues. CDR1 and CDR2 (germline): KGHSH, LQKENI. CDR3 nucleotide sequence: TGTGCCAGCTCACCCCCTAGCGGGGGGGGAGAGACCCAGTACTTC. This encodes CASSPPSGGGETQYF.

The chain joins TRBV5-1 to TRBJ1-1; D remains ambiguous. Germline V lookup: CDR1 SGHRS, CDR2 YFSETQ. This CDR3 comprises 17 residues. Trimming took 4 bases from V and 0 from J, leaving 19 bases between them. CDR3 amino acids: CASSDQFESRMNTEAFF. CDR3 coding DNA: TGCGCCAGCAGCGACCAATTTGAGAGTAGGATGAACACTGAAGCTTTCTTT.